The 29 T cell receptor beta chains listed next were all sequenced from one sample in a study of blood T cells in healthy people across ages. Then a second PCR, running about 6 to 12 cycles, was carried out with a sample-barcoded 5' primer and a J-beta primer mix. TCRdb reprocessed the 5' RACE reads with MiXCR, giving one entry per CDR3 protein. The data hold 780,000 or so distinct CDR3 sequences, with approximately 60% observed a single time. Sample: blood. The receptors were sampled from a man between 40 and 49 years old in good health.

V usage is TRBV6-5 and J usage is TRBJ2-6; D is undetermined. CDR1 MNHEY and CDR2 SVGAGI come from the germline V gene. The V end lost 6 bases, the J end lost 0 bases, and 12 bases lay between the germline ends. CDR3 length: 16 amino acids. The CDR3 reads CASSSRVASGANVLTF. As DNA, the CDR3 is TGTGCCAGCAGCTCCCGGGTCGCCTCTGGGGCCAACGTCCTGACTTTC.

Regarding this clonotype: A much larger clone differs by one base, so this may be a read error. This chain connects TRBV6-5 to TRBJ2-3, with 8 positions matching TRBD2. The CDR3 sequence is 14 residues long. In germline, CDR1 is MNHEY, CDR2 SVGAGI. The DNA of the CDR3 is TGTGCCAGCAGTTACCGGGGGGGAACAGATATGCAGTATTTT. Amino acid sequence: CASSYRGGTDMQYF.

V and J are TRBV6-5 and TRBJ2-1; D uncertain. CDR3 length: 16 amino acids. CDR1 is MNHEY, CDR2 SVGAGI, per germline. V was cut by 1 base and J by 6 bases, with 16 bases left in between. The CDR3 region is CASSYLSASDSNEQFF. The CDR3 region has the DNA TGTGCCAGCAGTTACTTATCTGCCTCGGATAGCAATGAGCAGTTCTTC.

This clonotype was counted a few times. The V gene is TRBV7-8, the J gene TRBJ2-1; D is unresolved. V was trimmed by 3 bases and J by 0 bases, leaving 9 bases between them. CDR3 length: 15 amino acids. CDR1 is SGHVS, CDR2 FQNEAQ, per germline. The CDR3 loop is CASSFRVSSYNEQFF. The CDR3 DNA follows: TGTGCCAGCAGCTTTAGAGTGAGCTCCTACAATGAGCAGTTCTTC.

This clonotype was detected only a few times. The chain's CDR3 is CASSYASRRYEQYF. CDR3 DNA: TGTGCCAGCAGTTACGCGAGTCGGCGGTACGAGCAGTACTTC. The rearrangement links TRBV6-5 to TRBJ2-7; D is unresolved. The germline CDR1 and CDR2 sequences are MNHEY and SVGAGI. The germline V and J ends were trimmed by 2 bases and 4 bases, with 12 bases remaining between them. The length of the CDR3 is 14 residues.

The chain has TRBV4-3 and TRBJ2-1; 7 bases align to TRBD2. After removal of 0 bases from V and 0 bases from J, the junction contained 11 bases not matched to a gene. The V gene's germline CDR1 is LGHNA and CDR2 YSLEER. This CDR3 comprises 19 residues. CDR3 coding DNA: TGCGCCAGCAGCCAAGATCTCAGCGGGGCCTACAGCTCCTACAATGAGCAGTTCTTC. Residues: CASSQDLSGAYSSYNEQFF.

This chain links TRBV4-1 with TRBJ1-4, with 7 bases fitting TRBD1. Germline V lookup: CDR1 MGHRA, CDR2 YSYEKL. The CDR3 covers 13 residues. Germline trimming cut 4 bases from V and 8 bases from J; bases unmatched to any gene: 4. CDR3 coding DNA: TGCGCCAGCAGCCCAATGGGACAGGAAAAACTGTTTTTT. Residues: CASSPMGQEKLFF.

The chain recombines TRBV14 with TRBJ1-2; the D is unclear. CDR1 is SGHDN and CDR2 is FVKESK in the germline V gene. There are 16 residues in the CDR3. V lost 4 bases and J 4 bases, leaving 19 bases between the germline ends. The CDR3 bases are TGTGCCAGCAGCCTCGACCACCCGGGGATCGGCTATGGCTACACCTTC. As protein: CASSLDHPGIGYGYTF.

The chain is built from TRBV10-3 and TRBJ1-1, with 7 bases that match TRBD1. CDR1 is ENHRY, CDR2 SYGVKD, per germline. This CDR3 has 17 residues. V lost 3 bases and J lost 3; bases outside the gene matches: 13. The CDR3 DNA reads TGTGCCATCAGTGAATCTTGGAGAAGGGGGCCGGACACTGAAGCTTTCTTT. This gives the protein CAISESWRRGPDTEAFF.

The CDR3 coding sequence is TGTGCCAGCAGCTTGCAGGAACGCTATGGCTACACCTTC. Amino acids: CASSLQERYGYTF. V gene TRBV5-8 combines with J gene TRBJ1-2, with D unclear. Germline loops: CDR1 SGHTS, CDR2 YDEGEE. The CDR3 has 13 residues. V was trimmed by 1 base and J by 4 bases, leaving 8 bases between them.

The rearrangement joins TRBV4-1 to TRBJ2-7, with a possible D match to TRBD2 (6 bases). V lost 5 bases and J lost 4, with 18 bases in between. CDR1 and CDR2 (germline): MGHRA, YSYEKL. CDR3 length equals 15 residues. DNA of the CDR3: TGCGCCAGCAGCTTCTCCCTGGGGACTGCTTACGAGCAGTACTTC. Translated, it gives CASSFSLGTAYEQYF.

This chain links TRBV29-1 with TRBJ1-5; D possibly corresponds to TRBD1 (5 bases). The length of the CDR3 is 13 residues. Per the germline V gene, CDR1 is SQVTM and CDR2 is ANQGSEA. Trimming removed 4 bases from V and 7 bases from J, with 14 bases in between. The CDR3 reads CSVGWGSEQPQHF. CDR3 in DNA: TGCAGCGTTGGATGGGGGTCGGAGCAGCCCCAGCATTTT.

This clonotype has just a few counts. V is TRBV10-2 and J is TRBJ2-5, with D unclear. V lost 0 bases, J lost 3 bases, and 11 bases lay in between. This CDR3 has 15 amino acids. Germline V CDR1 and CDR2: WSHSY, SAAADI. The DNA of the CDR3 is TGCGCCAGCAGTGAGTCCCCGTATGGAGAAGAGACCCAGTACTTC. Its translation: CASSESPYGEETQYF.

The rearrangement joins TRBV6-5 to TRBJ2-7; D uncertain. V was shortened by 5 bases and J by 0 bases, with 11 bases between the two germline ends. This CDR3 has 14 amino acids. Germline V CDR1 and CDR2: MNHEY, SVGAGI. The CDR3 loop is CASSDTASSYEQYF. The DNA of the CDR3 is TGTGCCAGCAGTGATACGGCCAGCTCCTACGAGCAGTACTTC.

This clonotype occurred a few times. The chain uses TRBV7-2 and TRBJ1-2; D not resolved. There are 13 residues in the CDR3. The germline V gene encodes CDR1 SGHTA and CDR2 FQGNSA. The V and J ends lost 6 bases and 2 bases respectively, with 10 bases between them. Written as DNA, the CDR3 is TGTGCCAGCAGTCTACCCATAAACTATGGCTACACCTTC. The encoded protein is CASSLPINYGYTF.

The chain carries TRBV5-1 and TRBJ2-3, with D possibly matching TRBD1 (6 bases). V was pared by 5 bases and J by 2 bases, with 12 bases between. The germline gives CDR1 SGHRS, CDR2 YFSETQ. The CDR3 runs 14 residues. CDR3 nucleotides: TGCGCCAGCAGGCTGGGGGCGGCCACAGATACGCAGTATTTT. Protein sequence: CASRLGAATDTQYF.

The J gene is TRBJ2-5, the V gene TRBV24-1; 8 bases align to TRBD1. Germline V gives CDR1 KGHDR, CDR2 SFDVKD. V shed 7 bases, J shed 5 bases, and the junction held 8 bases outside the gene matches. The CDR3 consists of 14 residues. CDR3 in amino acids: CATSDPTGDETQYF. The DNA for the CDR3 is TGTGCCACCAGCGACCCGACAGGGGATGAGACCCAGTACTTC.

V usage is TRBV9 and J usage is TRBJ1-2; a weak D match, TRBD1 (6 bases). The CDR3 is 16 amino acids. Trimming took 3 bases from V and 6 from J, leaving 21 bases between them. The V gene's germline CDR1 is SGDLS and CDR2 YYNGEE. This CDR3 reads CASSARVGGPRNGYTF. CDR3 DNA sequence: TGTGCCAGCAGCGCCCGCGTCGGGGGCCCAAGGAATGGCTACACCTTC. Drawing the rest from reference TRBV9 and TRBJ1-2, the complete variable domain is DSGVTQTPKHLITATGQRVTLRCSPRSGDLSVYWYQQSLDQGLQFLIQYYNGEERAKGNILERFSAQQFPDLHSELNLSSLELGDSALYFCASSARVGGPRNGYTFGSGTRLTVV.

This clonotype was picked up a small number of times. The DNA for the CDR3 is TGCAGTGCCCAAGGACAGGGCCCCTACGAGCAGTACTTC. Translation: CSAQGQGPYEQYF. The chain employs TRBV20-1 and TRBJ2-7; TRBD1 agrees at 8 bases. J lost 2 bases, V lost 6 bases, and 6 bases had no gene match. Per germline, CDR1 DFQATT and CDR2 SNEGSKA (reference sequence). This CDR3 has 13 amino acids.

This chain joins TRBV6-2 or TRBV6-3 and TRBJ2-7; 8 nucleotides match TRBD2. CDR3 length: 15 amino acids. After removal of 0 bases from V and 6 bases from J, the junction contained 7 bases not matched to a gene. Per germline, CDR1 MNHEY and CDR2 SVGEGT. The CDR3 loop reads CASSYSERERGEQYF. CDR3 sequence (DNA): TGTGCCAGCAGTTACTCGGAGCGGGAGAGGGGCGAGCAGTACTTC.

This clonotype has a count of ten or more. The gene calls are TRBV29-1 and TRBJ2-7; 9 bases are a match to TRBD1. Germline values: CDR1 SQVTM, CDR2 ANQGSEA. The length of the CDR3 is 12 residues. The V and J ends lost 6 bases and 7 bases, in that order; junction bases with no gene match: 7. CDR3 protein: CSVEGQGGEQYF. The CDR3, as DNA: TGCAGCGTCGAGGGACAGGGAGGGGAGCAGTACTTC.

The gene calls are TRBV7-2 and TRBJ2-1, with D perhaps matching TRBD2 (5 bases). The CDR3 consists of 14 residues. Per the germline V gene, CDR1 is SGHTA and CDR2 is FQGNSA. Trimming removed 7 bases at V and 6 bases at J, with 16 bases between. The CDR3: CASIPNAGSNEQFF. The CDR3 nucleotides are TGTGCCAGCATTCCGAACGCGGGCTCCAATGAGCAGTTCTTC.

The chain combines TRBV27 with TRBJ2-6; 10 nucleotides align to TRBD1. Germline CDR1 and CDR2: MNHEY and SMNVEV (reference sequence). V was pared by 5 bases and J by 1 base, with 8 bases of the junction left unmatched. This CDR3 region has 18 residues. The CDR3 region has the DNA TGTGCCAGCAGTCCTTGGGACAGGGGATTTTCTGGGGCCAACGTCCTGACTTTC. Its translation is CASSPWDRGFSGANVLTF.

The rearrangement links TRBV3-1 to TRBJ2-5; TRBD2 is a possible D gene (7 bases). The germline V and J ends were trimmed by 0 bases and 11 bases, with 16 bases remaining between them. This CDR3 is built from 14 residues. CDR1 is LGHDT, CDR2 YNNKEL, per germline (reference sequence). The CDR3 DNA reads TGTGCCAGCAGCCAAGATCTGGGGGGGCGCGCGCAGTACTTC. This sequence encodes CASSQDLGGRAQYF.

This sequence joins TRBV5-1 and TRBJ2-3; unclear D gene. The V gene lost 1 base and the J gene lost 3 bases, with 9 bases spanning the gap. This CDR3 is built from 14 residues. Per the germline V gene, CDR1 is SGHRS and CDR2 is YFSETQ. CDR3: CASSLSPETDTQYF. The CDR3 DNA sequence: TGCGCCAGCAGCTTGTCCCCGGAGACAGATACGCAGTATTTT.

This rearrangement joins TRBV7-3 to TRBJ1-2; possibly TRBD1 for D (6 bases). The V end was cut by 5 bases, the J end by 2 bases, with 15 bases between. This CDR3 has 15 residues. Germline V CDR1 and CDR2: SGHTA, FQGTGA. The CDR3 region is CASSPLGGSNYGYTF. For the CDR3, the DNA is TGTGCCAGCAGCCCCTTGGGGGGCTCCAACTATGGCTACACCTTC.

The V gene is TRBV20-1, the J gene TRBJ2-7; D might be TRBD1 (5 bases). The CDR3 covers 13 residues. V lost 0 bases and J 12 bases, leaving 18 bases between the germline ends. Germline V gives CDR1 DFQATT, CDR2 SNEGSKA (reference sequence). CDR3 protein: CSARDPTGRVGYF. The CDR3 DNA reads TGCAGTGCTAGAGACCCCACAGGCAGGGTGGGGTACTTC.

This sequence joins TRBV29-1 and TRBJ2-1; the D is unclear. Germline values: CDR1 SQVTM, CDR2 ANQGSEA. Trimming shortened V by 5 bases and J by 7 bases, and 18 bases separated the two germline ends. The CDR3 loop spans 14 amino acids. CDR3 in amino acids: CSVLPTQVVNEQFF. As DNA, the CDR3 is TGCAGCGTTCTCCCTACCCAGGTAGTGAATGAGCAGTTCTTC.

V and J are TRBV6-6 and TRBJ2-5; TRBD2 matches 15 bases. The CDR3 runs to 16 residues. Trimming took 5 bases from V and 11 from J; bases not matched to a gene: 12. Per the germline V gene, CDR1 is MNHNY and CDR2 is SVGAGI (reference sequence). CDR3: CASSPGLAGGEWEQYF. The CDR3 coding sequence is TGTGCCAGCAGTCCCGGACTAGCGGGAGGGGAGTGGGAGCAGTACTTC.